A selection of T cell receptor beta chains follows, all from one sample in a study of T cells in Graves' hyperthyroidism and ophthalmopathy. TCRdb reanalysed the multiplex PCR reads using MiXCR and keeps one entry per CDR3 protein. Here the sample spans about 760,000 distinct CDR3 sequences, over 35% being singletons. Sequencing was done on a sample of blood. All receptors come from a woman aged 40 to 55 with Graves' hyperthyroidism. Each CDR3 is given with its conserved first and last residue. D genes are given only for firm matches. A clone size is listed for some rows: how often the clone was seen (once, few, many), or a class if it is expanded.

>TRBV15|-|TRBJ1-2|-
TGTGCCACCAGCAGTTTAGGGGTGGGGGGGAAGAATGGCTACACCTTC
CATSSLGVGGKNGYTF
>TRBV20-1|-|TRBJ2-5|many
TGCAGTGCTAGAGAGGGGGGAATCCAGTACTTC
CSAREGGIQYF
>TRBV7-3|-|TRBJ1-2|-
TGTGCCAGCACTGGGGGGAGGGCCTCCTATGGCTACACCTTC
CASTGGRASYGYTF
>TRBV5-1|TRBD2|TRBJ2-7|many
TGCGCCAGCAGCTTGGGCGGGAGGGTCCACGAGCAGTACTTC
CASSLGGRVHEQYF
>TRBV20-1|-|TRBJ2-5|-
TGCAGTGCTAGAGCGGCGGGGAAAGAGACCCAGTACTTC
CSARAAGKETQYF
>TRBV5-1|-|TRBJ2-7|-
TGCGCCAGCAGCTTGGGCGTAGGGGAGAACGAGCAGTACTTC
CASSLGVGENEQYF
>TRBV7-3|-|TRBJ2-5|-
TGTGCCAGCAGTTTAACCTCAGCCATGGGAGAGACCCAGTACTTC
CASSLTSAMGETQYF
>TRBV7-2|TRBD2|TRBJ2-2|few
TGTGCCAGCAGCTTAGCTGGGGCTAGCGGAGTACCGAACACCGGGGAGCTGTTTTTT
CASSLAGASGVPNTGELFF
>TRBV6-5|-|TRBJ2-7|few
TGTGCCAGCAGGGAGCGGGACAGGTCGGGTCTCGAGCAGTACTTC
CASRERDRSGLEQYF
>TRBV29-1|-|TRBJ2-5|many
TGCAGCGTCGACGGTACAGGGAACCAAGAGACCCAGTACTTC
CSVDGTGNQETQYF
>TRBV12-5|TRBD2|TRBJ2-7|-
TGTGCCAGCACCTACCAGCCTCGCGGGGGCTACGAGCAGTACTTC
CASTYQPRGGYEQYF
>TRBV10-3|-|TRBJ1-1|-
TGTGCCATCAGTGGGGGTGTGGGGGACCGTGAAGCTTTCTTT
CAISGGVGDREAFF
>TRBV7-2|-|TRBJ2-7|few
TGTGCCAGCAGCTTGGGACGGACATCTACCTACGAGCAGTACTTC
CASSLGRTSTYEQYF
>TRBV7-3|-|TRBJ2-1|-
TGTGCCAGCAGCTTTGAGGGGGACCGCAATGAGCAGTTCTTC
CASSFEGDRNEQFF
>TRBV6-5|-|TRBJ1-5|-
TGTGCCAGCAGTTATTCGGGGTATGGTGGCAATCAGCCCCAGCATTTT
CASSYSGYGGNQPQHF
>TRBV7-2|-|TRBJ1-4|-
-
CASSYSSVGTGNEKLVF
>TRBV5-1|-|TRBJ1-2|many
TGCGCCAGCAAGGCCGGAATCGACAGCCCAGGCTACACCTTC
CASKAGIDSPGYTF
>TRBV6-5|-|TRBJ2-7|-
TGTGCCAGCTCGAAAGGGCTCGGGTACGAGCAGTACTTC
CASSKGLGYEQYF
>TRBV5-1|-|TRBJ2-7|-
TGCGCCAGCAACAAAGGCCAGGGACCCGGTGAGGGGTACGAGCAGTACTTC
CASNKGQGPGEGYEQYF
>TRBV25-1|TRBD1|TRBJ1-2|-
TGTGCCAGCAGAACCCAGGGGGCAAGCTATGGCTACACCTTC
CASRTQGASYGYTF
>TRBV7-2|TRBD2|TRBJ2-5|-
TGTGCCAGCAGCCCCCCGGGGGGATTTCAGGAGACCCAGTACTTC
CASSPPGGFQETQYF
>TRBV4-3|-|TRBJ1-2|-
TGCGCCAGCAGCCATAGTACAGGAGTGGGCGGCTACACCTTC
CASSHSTGVGGYTF
>TRBV29-1|TRBD2|TRBJ2-3|few
TGCAGCGTTGGGAGCGGGGGAAATCAAGATACGCAGTATTTT
CSVGSGGNQDTQYF
>TRBV9|-|TRBJ2-7|few
TGTGCCACCTCCGCCAGAGGGACGACCTACGAGCAGTACTTC
CATSARGTTYEQYF
>TRBV6-5|TRBD1|TRBJ1-2|-
TGTGCCAGCAGTTACTCGACCAGGGGGGACTACACCTTC
CASSYSTRGDYTF
>TRBV6-6|-|TRBJ2-7|-
TGTGCCAGCAGCTACGGGACCCACTACGAGCAGTACTTC
CASSYGTHYEQYF
>TRBV10-3|-|TRBJ2-2|many
TGTGCCATCAGTGACCCTTCTGAGTCTGGGGAGACCGGGGAGCTGTTTTTT
CAISDPSESGETGELFF
>TRBV18|TRBD1|TRBJ1-2|few
TGTGCCAGCTCACCGGTGGACAGGGGGCATGGCTACACCTTC
CASSPVDRGHGYTF
>TRBV16|TRBD1|TRBJ2-7|-
TGTGCCAGCAGCCCTTGGACAGGGAGGCATGAGCAGTACTTC
CASSPWTGRHEQYF
>TRBV20-1|TRBD1|TRBJ1-1|-
TGCAGTGCTAGAGGCAGGGGGCGCGGTGAAGCTTTCTTT
CSARGRGRGEAFF
>TRBV12-3/TRBV12-4|-|TRBJ1-2|many
TGTGCCAGCAGCTCCAACCGAGGGAGGAGTGGCTACACCTTC
CASSSNRGRSGYTF
>TRBV12-3/TRBV12-4|TRBD1|TRBJ1-5|few
TGTGCTAGTGGCCTCCCCGGGACAGTCGATCAGCCCCAGCATTTT
CASGLPGTVDQPQHF
>TRBV5-6|TRBD2|TRBJ2-2|-
TGTGCCAGCAGCTTGGTGTGGACTAGCGGGGCGGACACCGGGGAGCTGTTTTTT
CASSLVWTSGADTGELFF
>TRBV4-1|-|TRBJ1-2|many
TGCGCCAGCAGCCAAGATCTAGGCGGCAACTATGGCTACACCTTC
CASSQDLGGNYGYTF
>TRBV7-9|-|TRBJ2-7|-
TGTGCCAGCAGTTACGGAGGGGCCCCTGGTTACGAGCAGTACTTC
CASSYGGAPGYEQYF
>TRBV19|TRBD1|TRBJ2-5|-
TGTGCCAGTAGTATCGACAGGGGGCAAGGTCAGCCCCAGTACTTC
CASSIDRGQGQPQYF
>TRBV19|TRBD2|TRBJ2-7|few
TGTGCCAGTAGCCACAGCGGGACGGGCCACGAGCAGTACTTC
CASSHSGTGHEQYF
>TRBV24-1|TRBD1|TRBJ1-5|many
TGTGCCACCAGTTTATCAGGGGGTCGTCAGCCCCAGCATTTT
CATSLSGGRQPQHF
>TRBV9|-|TRBJ1-6|-
TGTGCCAGCAGCCCGCGGGGGGGCGCCGCGACAGCACCCCTCCACTTT
CASSPRGGAATAPLHF
>TRBV10-1|-|TRBJ1-1|many
TGCGCCAGCAGTGCGGACCTGGGCACTGAAGCTTTCTTT
CASSADLGTEAFF
>TRBV2|-|TRBJ2-1|-
TGTGCCAGCAGTGTCGAGCGAACCTACAATGAGCAGTTCTTC
CASSVERTYNEQFF
>TRBV29-1|-|TRBJ1-1|many
TGCAGCGTTCGAGGAAGCGGGATGAACACTGAAGCTTTCTTT
CSVRGSGMNTEAFF
>TRBV11-2|TRBD1|TRBJ1-1|-
TGTGCCCGCGACAGGGTTATGAACACTGAAGCTTTCTTT
CARDRVMNTEAFF
>TRBV4-3|-|TRBJ1-2|few
TGCGCCAGCAGCCATGTGTGGACAGCTAACTATGGCTACACCTTC
CASSHVWTANYGYTF
>TRBV7-9|TRBD1|TRBJ2-2|-
TGTGCCAGCAGGTTTGGGACAGGGGTCACCGGGGAGCTGTTTTTT
CASRFGTGVTGELFF
>TRBV2|-|TRBJ2-7|few
TGTGCCAGCAGTGCCGGGGACACCAGCTCCTACGAGCAGTACTTC
CASSAGDTSSYEQYF